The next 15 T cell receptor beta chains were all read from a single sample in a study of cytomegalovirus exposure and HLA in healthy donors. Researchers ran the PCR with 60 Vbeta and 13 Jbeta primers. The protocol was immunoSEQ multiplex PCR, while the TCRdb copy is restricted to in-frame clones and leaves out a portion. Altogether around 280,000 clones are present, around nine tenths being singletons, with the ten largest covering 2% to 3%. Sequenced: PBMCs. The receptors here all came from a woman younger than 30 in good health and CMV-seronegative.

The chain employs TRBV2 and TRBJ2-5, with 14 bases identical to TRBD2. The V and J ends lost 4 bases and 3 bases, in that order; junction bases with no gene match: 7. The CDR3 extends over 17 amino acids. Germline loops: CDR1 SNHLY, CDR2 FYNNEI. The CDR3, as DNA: TGTGCCAGCAGTGGGGGACTAGCGGGGGCTGAGAAAGAGACCCAGTACTTC. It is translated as CASSGGLAGAEKETQYF. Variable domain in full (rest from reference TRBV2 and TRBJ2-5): EPEVTQTPSHQVTQMGQEVILRCVPISNHLYFYWYRQILGQKVEFLVSFYNNEISEKSEIFDDQFSVERPDGSNFTLKIRSTKLEDSAMYFCASSGGLAGAEKETQYFGPGTRLLVL.

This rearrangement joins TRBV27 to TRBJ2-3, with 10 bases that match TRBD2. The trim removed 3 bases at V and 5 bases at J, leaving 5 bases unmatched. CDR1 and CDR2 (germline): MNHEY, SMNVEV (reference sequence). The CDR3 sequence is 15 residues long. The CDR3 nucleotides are TGTGCCAGCAGTTTGAAAGCGGGGGGGAGAGATACGCAGTATTTT. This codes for CASSLKAGGRDTQYF.

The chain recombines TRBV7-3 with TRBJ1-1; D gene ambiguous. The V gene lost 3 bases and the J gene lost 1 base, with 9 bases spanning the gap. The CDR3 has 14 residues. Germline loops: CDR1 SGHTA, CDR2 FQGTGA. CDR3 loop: CASSLGVPNTEAFF. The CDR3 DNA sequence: TGTGCCAGCAGCTTGGGAGTTCCGAACACTGAAGCTTTCTTT. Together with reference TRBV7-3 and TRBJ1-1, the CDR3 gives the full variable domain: GAGVSQTPSNKVTEKGKYVELRCDPISGHTALYWYRQSLGQGPEFLIYFQGTGAADDSGLPNDRFFAVRPEGSVSTLKIQRTERGDSAVYLCASSLGVPNTEAFFGQGTRLTVV.

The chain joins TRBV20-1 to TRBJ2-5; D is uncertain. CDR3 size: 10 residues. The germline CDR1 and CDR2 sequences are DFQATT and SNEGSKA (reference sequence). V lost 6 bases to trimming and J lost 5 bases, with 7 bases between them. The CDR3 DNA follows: TGCAGTGCATATCAGGAGACCCAGTACTTC. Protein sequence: CSAYQETQYF.

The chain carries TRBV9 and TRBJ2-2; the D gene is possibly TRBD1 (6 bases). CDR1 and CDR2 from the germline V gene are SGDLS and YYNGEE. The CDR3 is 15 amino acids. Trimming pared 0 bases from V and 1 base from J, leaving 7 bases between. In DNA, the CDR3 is TGTGCCAGCAGCGTAGGACAGGTGAACACCGGGGAGCTGTTTTTT. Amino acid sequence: CASSVGQVNTGELFF. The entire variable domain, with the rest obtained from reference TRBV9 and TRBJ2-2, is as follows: DSGVTQTPKHLITATGQRVTLRCSPRSGDLSVYWYQQSLDQGLQFLIQYYNGEERAKGNILERFSAQQFPDLHSELNLSSLELGDSALYFCASSVGQVNTGELFFGEGSRLTVL.

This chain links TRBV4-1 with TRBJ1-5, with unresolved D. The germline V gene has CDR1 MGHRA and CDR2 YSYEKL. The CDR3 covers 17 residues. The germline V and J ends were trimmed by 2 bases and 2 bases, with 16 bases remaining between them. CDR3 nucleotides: TGCGCCAGCAGCCAATCCCCGACAAGGGAGGGCAATCAGCCCCAGCATTTT. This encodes CASSQSPTREGNQPQHF.

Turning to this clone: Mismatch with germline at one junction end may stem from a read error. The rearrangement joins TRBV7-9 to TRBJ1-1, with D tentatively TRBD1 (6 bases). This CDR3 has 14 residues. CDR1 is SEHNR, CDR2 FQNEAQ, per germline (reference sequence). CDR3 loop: CSSSWKQGNTEAFF. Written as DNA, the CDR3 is TGTTCCAGCAGCTGGAAACAGGGGAACACTGAAGCTTTCTTT.

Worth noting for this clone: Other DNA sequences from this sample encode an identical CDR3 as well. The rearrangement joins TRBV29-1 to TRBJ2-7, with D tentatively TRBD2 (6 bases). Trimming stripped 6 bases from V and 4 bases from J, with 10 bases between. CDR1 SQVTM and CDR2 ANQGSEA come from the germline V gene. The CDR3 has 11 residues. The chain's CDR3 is CSVGGAYEQYF. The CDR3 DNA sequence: TGCAGCGTAGGCGGGGCATACGAGCAGTACTTC.

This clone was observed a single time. The CDR3 sequence: CASRSTGDGSPLHF. The DNA for the CDR3 is TGTGCCAGCAGATCGACAGGGGATGGTTCACCCCTCCACTTT. The chain has TRBV6-5 and TRBJ1-6, with 8 bases fitting TRBD1. The CDR3 covers 14 residues. Germline V gives CDR1 MNHEY, CDR2 SVGAGI. After removal of 6 bases from V and 9 bases from J, the junction contained 7 bases not matched to a gene.

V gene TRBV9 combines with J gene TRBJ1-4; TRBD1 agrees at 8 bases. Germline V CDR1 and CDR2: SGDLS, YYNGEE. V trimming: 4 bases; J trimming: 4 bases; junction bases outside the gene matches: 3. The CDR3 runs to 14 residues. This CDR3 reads CASSPDRGNEKLFF. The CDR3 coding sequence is TGTGCCAGCAGCCCCGACAGGGGTAATGAAAAACTGTTTTTT.

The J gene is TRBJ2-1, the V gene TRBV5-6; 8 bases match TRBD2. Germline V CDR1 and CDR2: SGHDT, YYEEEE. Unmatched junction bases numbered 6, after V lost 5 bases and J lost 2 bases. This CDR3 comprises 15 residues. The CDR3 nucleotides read TGTGCCAGCAGTCTTAGACTAGCGCCCTACAATGAGCAGTTCTTC. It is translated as CASSLRLAPYNEQFF.

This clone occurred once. CDR3 protein: CASSRPEQGKVEAFF. CDR3 nucleotides: TGTGCCAGTTCCAGACCAGAACAGGGGAAGGTTGAAGCTTTCTTT. The gene calls are TRBV19 and TRBJ1-1; 7 nucleotides align to TRBD1. Germline V lookup: CDR1 LNHDA, CDR2 SQIVND (reference sequence). Trimming took 8 bases from V and 7 from J; bases not matched to a gene: 16. The CDR3 contains 15 residues.

CDR3 sequence reads: CASSSPNRNTEAFF. The CDR3 DNA follows: TGTGCCAGCAGCTCCCCCAACAGGAACACTGAAGCTTTCTTT. The chain employs TRBV5-4 and TRBJ1-1, with no clear D. The germline gives CDR1 SGHNT, CDR2 YYREEE (reference sequence). The CDR3 has 14 amino acids. Trimming took off 3 bases at V and 1 base at J, with 10 bases between the two ends.

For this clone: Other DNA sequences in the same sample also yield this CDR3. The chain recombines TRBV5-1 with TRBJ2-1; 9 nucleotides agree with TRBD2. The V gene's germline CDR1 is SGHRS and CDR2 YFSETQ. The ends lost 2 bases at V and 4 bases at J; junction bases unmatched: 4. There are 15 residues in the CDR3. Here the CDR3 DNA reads TGCGCCAGCAGCTTAGGAGCGGGGGGTTACAATGAGCAGTTCTTC. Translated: CASSLGAGGYNEQFF.

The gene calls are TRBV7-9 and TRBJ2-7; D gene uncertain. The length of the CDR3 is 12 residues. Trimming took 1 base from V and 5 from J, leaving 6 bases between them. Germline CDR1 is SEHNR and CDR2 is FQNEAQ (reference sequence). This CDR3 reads CASSLGLDEQYF. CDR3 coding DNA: TGTGCCAGCAGCTTAGGGCTCGACGAGCAGTACTTC.